This T cell receptor beta chain was captured by sequencing in a study of cytomegalovirus exposure and HLA in healthy donors. Study information: Among 398 genotyped donors, approximately 80% fell in the Caucasian-associated ancestry cluster. Study-wide results and limits: Sequences of the TCR beta chain were said to predict the HLA-A and HLA-B alleles of most subjects accurately. A few of the chains that were CMV-associated were confirmed in vitro to be specific for CMV antigens.

Donors had nominal health at sampling but likely had unrecorded immune exposures. Germline CDR1 and CDR2: GTSNPN and SVGIG (reference sequence). Between the trimmed V and J ends, which lost 7 bases and 4 bases, there was a span of 13 bases. This CDR3 has 12 residues. The PCR contained 60 Vbeta and 13 Jbeta primers. TCRdb's copy holds only in-frame clones and misses some; the assay was immunoSEQ multiplex PCR. Here the sample spans about 160,000 clones, around 88% being singletons. To note about this clone: Antigen unknown.

Sequencing was performed on PBMCs. The V gene is TRBV30, the J gene TRBJ1-2; perhaps TRBD1 as D (6 bases). This receptor was identified in a woman younger than 30 in good health and CMV-seronegative. CDR3 residues: CAYLTGSYGYTF. The CDR3 nucleotides are TGTGCCTATTTGACAGGTAGCTATGGCTACACCTTC.